Listed here are 10 T cell receptor beta chains from one sample, sequenced in a study of control samples from healthy donors and cancer patients. Method: immunoSEQ multiplex PCR; TCRdb's copy keeps in-frame clones and lacks some. This sample has over 150,000 clones, with roughly 94% found just once. The sequencing sample was made of blood. These TCRs come from a man aged 40-49 years in good health.

The chain uses TRBV7-9 and TRBJ2-1; 10 bases agree with TRBD1. The CDR3 loop spans 15 amino acids. Germline V CDR1 and CDR2: SEHNR, FQNEAQ (reference sequence). Trimming took 5 bases from V and 3 from J; bases not matched to a gene: 4. The chain's CDR3 is CASSPGQGNYNEQFF. The CDR3 DNA follows: TGTGCCAGCAGCCCGGGACAGGGGAACTACAATGAGCAGTTCTTC. Combining the CDR3 with reference TRBV7-9 and TRBJ2-1 gives the whole variable domain DTGVSQNPRHKITKRGQNVTFRCDPISEHNRLYWYRQTLGQGPEFLTYFQNEAQLEKSRLLSDRFSAERPKGSFSTLEIQRTEQGDSAMYLCASSPGQGNYNEQFFGPGTRLTVL.

This sequence joins TRBV24-1 and TRBJ2-7; a weak D match, TRBD2 (5 bases). CDR1 KGHDR and CDR2 SFDVKD come from the germline V gene. The CDR3 consists of 13 residues. With 4 bases removed from V and 9 bases from J, the gap between germline ends came to 15 bases. CDR3 sequence (DNA): TGTGCCACCAGTGACCTTGGGGTCCGGGGGCAGTACTTC. It is translated as CATSDLGVRGQYF.

This rearrangement joins TRBV11-2 to TRBJ2-7, with 10 nucleotides matching TRBD1. Germline CDR1 is SGHAT and CDR2 is FQNNGV. The CDR3 covers 14 residues. V gave up 5 bases and J gave up 6 bases; unmatched junction bases: 7. DNA of the CDR3: TGTGCCAGCAGCCTTAGGACAGGGGGGGCCGAGCAGTACTTC. The encoded protein is CASSLRTGGAEQYF.

This clone came up once. The chain combines TRBV6-5 with TRBJ2-1; D is tentatively TRBD1 or TRBD2 (5 bases each). V was trimmed by 5 bases and J by 6 bases, leaving 17 bases between them. There are 15 residues in the CDR3. The germline V gene has CDR1 MNHEY and CDR2 SVGAGI. CDR3 amino acids: CASSLGTEGSNEQFF. CDR3 in DNA: TGTGCCAGCAGTCTGGGGACCGAGGGAAGCAATGAGCAGTTCTTC.

V is TRBV19 and J is TRBJ1-5; the D gene is possibly TRBD1 (6 bases). CDR1 and CDR2 (germline): LNHDA, SQIVND (reference sequence). The V and J ends lost 9 bases and 0 bases respectively, with 12 bases between them. This CDR3 contains 14 residues. This CDR3 is CASSRGGSNQPQHF. The DNA of the CDR3 is TGTGCCAGCTCCAGGGGAGGTAGCAATCAGCCCCAGCATTTT.

In regard to this clone: Other DNA variants within this sample encode the same CDR3. V and J are TRBV5-1 and TRBJ1-1; D not certain. CDR1 and CDR2 from the germline V gene are SGHRS and YFSETQ. The ends were cut back, 0 bases at V and 3 bases at J, with 9 bases in the middle. The CDR3 has 14 residues. The CDR3 loop is CASSLAGGYTEAFF. The DNA of the CDR3 is TGCGCCAGCAGCTTGGCCGGCGGGTACACTGAAGCTTTCTTT.

A remark on this clone: Other DNA sequences from this sample encode an identical CDR3 as well. The V gene is TRBV5-1, the J gene TRBJ1-3; D is uncertain. CDR3 length equals 14 residues. The V end was cut by 0 bases, the J end by 1 base, with 5 bases between. CDR1 and CDR2 (germline): SGHRS, YFSETQ. The CDR3, as DNA: TGCGCCAGCAGCTTGGCTGGGTCTGGAAACACCATATATTTT. Translation: CASSLAGSGNTIYF.

The chain is built from TRBV6-6 and TRBJ2-3; D unclear. Looked up from germline, CDR1 is MNHNY and CDR2 is SVGAGI (reference sequence). The CDR3 has 15 residues. The V gene lost 1 base and the J gene lost 2 bases, with 10 bases spanning the gap. DNA for the CDR3: TGTGCCAGCAGTTACTATCCCGGAGTCACAGATACGCAGTATTTT. This encodes CASSYYPGVTDTQYF.

The rearrangement uses TRBV19 and TRBJ1-6, with TRBD1 matching over 7 bases. V shed 8 bases, J shed 7 bases, and the junction held 8 bases outside the gene matches. The germline V gene has CDR1 LNHDA and CDR2 SQIVND (reference sequence). The CDR3 loop spans 14 amino acids. The CDR3 spells CASLPPGQNSPLHF. In DNA form, the CDR3 reads TGTGCCAGTCTACCCCCGGGACAGAATTCACCCCTCCACTTT.

V usage is TRBV20-1 and J usage is TRBJ1-5; TRBD1 matches at 7 bases. The V segment lost 3 bases and the J segment 2 bases; nucleotides outside the gene matches: 4. Germline loops: CDR1 DFQATT, CDR2 SNEGSKA (reference sequence). The CDR3 is made up of 14 amino acids. For the CDR3, the DNA is TGCAGTGCTAGTACAGGGGTCCGCAATCAGCCCCAGCATTTT. As protein: CSASTGVRNQPQHF.